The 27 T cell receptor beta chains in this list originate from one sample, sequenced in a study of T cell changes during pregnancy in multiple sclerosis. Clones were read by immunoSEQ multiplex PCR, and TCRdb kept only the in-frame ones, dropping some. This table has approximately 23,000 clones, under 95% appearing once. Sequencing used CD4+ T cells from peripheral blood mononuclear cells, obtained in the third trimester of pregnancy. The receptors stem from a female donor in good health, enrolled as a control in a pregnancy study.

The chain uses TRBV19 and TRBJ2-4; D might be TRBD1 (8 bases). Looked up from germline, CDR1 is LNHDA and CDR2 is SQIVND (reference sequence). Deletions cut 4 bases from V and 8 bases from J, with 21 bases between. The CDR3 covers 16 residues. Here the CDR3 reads CASSRRQGRVTDIQYF. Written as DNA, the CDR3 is TGTGCCAGTAGTAGACGACAGGGGAGGGTTACGGACATTCAGTACTTC.

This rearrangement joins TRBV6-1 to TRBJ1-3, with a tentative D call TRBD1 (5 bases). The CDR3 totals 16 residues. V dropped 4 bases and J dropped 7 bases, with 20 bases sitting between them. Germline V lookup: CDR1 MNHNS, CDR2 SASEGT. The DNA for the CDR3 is TGTGCCAGCAGTGCACATAGGGGACTCAACCCCAACACCATATATTTT. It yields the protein CASSAHRGLNPNTIYF.

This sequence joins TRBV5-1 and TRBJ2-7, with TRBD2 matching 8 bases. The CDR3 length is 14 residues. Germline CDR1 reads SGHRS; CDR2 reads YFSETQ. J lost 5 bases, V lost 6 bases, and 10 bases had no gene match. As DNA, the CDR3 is TGCGCCAGCAACGGGGGGGGTTTGTTGAACGAGCAGTACTTC. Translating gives CASNGGGLLNEQYF.

The CDR3 DNA is TGTGCCAGCGGACAGGGCCAAGAGACCCAGTACTTC. Translating gives CASGQGQETQYF. The chain carries TRBV28 and TRBJ2-5, with 8 positions matching TRBD1. V lost 8 bases and J lost 1; bases outside the gene matches: 0. In germline, CDR1 is MDHEN, CDR2 SYDVKM. The CDR3 is made up of 12 amino acids.

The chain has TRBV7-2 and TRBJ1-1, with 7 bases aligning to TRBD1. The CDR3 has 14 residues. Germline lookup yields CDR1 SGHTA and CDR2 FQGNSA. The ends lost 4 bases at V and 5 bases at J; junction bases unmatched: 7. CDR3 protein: CASSSYQGETEAFF. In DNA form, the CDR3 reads TGTGCCAGCAGCTCATACCAGGGGGAGACTGAAGCTTTCTTT. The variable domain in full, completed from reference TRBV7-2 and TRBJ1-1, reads GAGVSQSPSNKVTEKGKDVELRCDPISGHTALYWYRQSLGQGLEFLIYFQGNSAPDKSGLPSDRFSAERTGGSVSTLTIQRTQQEDSAVYLCASSSYQGETEAFFGQGTRLTVV.

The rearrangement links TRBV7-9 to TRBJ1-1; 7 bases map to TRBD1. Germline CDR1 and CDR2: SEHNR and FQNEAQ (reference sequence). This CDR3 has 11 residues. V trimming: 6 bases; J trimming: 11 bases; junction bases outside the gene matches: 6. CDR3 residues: CASSFDRAAFF. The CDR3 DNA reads TGTGCCAGCAGTTTTGACAGGGCCGCTTTCTTT.

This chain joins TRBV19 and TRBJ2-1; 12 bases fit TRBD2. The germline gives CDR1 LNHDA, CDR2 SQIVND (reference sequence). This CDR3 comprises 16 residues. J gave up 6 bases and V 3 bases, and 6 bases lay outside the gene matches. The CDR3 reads CASSIPTSGRPNEQFF. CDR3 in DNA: TGTGCCAGTAGTATCCCGACTAGCGGGAGACCCAATGAGCAGTTCTTC.

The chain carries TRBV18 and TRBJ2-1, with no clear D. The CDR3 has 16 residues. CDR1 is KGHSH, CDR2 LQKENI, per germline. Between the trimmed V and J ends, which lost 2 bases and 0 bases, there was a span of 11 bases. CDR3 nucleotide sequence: TGTGCCAGCTCACCATACCAACAGAGCTCCTACAATGAGCAGTTCTTC. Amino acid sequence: CASSPYQQSSYNEQFF. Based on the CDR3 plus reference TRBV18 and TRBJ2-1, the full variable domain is NAGVMQNPRHLVRRRGQEARLRCSPMKGHSHVYWYRQLPEEGLKFMVYLQKENIIDESGMPKERFSAEFPKEGPSILRIQQVVRGDSAAYFCASSPYQQSSYNEQFFGPGTRLTVL.

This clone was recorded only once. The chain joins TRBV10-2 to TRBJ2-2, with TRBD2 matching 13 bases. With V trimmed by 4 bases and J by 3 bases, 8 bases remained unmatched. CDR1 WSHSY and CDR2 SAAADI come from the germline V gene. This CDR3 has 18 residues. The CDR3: CASSATGTSGTYTGELFF. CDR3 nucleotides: TGCGCCAGCAGTGCGACCGGGACTAGCGGGACCTACACCGGGGAGCTGTTTTTT.

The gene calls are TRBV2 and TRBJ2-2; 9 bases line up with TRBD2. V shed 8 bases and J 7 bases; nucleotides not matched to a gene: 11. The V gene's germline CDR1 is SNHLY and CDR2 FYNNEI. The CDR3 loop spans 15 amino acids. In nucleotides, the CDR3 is TGTGCCAGCCGGGGCGGGAGGGCCATAAACGGGGAGCTGTTTTTT. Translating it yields CASRGGRAINGELFF.

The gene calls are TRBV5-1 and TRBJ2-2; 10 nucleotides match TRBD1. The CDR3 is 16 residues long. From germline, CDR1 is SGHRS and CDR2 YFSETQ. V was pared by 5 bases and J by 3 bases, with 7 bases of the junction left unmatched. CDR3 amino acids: CASREFGTGDTGELFF. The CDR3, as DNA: TGCGCCAGCAGGGAATTCGGGACAGGGGACACCGGGGAGCTGTTTTTT.

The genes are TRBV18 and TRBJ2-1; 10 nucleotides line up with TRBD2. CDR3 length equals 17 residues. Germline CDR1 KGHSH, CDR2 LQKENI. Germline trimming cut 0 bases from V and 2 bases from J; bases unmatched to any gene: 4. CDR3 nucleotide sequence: TGTGCCAGCTCACCACCGTATAGCGGGAGGACCTACAATGAGCAGTTCTTC. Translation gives CASSPPYSGRTYNEQFF.

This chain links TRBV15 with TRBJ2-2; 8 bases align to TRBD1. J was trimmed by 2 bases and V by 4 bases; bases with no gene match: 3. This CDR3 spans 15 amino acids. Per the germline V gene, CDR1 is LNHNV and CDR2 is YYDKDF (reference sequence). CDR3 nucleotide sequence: TGTGCCACCAGCACCGACAGGGGTAACACCGGGGAGCTGTTTTTT. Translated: CATSTDRGNTGELFF.

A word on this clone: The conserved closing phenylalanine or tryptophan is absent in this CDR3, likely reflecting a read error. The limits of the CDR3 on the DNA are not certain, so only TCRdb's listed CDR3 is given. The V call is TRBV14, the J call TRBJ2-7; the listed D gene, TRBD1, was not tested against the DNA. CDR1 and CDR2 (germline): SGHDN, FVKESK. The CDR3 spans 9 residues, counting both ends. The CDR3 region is CASSRHSVI.

As DNA, the CDR3 is TGTGCCAGCAGCCCGGGGGAGCTCCCAACCTACGAGCAGTACTTC. Protein: CASSPGELPTYEQYF. The V call is TRBV7-2, the J call TRBJ2-7; tentatively, D is TRBD2 (6 bases). Germline V lookup: CDR1 SGHTA, CDR2 FQGNSA. Trimming took off 5 bases at V and 2 bases at J, with 16 bases between the two ends. The CDR3 loop spans 15 amino acids.

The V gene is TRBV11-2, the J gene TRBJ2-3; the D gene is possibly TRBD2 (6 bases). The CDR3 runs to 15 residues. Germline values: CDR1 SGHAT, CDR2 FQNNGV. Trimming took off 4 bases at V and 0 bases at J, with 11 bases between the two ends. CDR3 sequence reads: CASSYSGYSTDTQYF. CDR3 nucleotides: TGTGCCAGCAGCTATAGCGGCTATAGCACAGATACGCAGTATTTT.

This CDR3 reads CASSHITGTGSYEQYF. CDR3 sequence (DNA): TGCGCCAGCAGCCACATCACCGGGACAGGGTCCTACGAGCAGTACTTC. The gene calls are TRBV4-3 and TRBJ2-7, with 9 bases fitting TRBD1. In germline, CDR1 is LGHNA, CDR2 YSLEER. This CDR3 region has 16 residues. V was pared by 3 bases and J by 1 base, with 7 bases of the junction left unmatched.

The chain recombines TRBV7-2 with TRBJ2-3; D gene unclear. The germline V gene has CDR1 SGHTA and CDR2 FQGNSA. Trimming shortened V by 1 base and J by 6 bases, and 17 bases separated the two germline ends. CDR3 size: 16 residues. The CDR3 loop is CASSLVRLVGMDTQYF. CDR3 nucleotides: TGTGCCAGCAGCTTAGTCCGGCTAGTAGGCATGGATACGCAGTATTTT.

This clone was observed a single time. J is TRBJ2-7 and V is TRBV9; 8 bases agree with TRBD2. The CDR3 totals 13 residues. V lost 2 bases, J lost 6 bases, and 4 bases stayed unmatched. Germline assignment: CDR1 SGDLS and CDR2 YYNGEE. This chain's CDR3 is CASSVSGRGEQYF. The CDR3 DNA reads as TGTGCCAGCAGCGTCAGCGGGAGAGGCGAGCAGTACTTC.

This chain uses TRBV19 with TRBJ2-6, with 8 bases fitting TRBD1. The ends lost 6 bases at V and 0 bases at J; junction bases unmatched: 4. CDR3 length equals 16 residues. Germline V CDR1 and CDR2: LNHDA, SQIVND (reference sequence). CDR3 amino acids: CASRGQGSSGANVLTF. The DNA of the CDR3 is TGTGCCAGTAGAGGACAGGGCTCCTCTGGGGCCAACGTCCTGACTTTC.

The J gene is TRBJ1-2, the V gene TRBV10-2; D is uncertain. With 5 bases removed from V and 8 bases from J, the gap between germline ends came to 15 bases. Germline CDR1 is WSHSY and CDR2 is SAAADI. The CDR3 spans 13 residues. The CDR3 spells CASSSSEVWGYTF. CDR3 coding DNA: TGCGCCAGCAGTTCGTCCGAGGTGTGGGGCTACACCTTC.

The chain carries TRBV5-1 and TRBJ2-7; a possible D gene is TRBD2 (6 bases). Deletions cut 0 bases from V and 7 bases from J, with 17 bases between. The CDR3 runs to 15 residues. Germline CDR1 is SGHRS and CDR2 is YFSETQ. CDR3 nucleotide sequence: TGCGCCAGCAGCTTGGATGGGACTGGGGTTGGGGAGCAGTACTTC. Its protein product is CASSLDGTGVGEQYF.

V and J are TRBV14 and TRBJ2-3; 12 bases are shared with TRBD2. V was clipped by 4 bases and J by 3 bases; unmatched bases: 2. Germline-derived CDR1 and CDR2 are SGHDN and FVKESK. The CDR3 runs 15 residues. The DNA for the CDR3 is TGTGCCAGCAGCCCCCTAGCGGGGGGGACAGATACGCAGTATTTT. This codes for CASSPLAGGTDTQYF.

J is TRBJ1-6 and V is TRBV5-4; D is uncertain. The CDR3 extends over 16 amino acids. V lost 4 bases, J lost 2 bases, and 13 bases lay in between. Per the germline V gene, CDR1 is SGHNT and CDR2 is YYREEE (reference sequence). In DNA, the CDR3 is TGTGCCAGCAGCCGGGCCCGGGAGGCCTATAATTCACCCCTCCACTTT. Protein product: CASSRAREAYNSPLHF. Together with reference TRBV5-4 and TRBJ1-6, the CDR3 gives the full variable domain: ETGVTQSPTHLIKTRGQQVTLRCSSQSGHNTVSWYQQALGQGPQFIFQYYREEENGRGNFPPRFSGLQFPNYSSELNVNALELDDSALYLCASSRAREAYNSPLHFGNGTRLTVT.

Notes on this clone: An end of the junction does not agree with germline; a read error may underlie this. This CDR3 is CSVEGVGGRRDF. As DNA, the CDR3 is TGCAGCGTTGAAGGGGTGGGGGGACGCAGGGACTTC. V usage is TRBV29-1 and J usage is TRBJ2-7; TRBD2 might be the D (6 bases). This CDR3 spans 12 amino acids. CDR1 is SQVTM, CDR2 ANQGSEA, per germline.

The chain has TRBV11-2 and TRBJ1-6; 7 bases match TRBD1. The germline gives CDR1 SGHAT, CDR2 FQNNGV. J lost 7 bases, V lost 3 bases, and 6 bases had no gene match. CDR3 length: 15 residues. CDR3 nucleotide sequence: TGTGCCAGCAGCTTGGACAGGAGGAACAATTCACCCCTCCACTTT. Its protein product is CASSLDRRNNSPLHF.

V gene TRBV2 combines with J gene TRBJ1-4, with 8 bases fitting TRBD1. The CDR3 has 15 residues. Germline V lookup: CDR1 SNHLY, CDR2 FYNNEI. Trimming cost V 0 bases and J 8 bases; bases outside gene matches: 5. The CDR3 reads CASSEARTGREKLFF. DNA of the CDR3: TGTGCCAGCAGTGAAGCAAGGACAGGGCGAGAAAAACTGTTTTTT.